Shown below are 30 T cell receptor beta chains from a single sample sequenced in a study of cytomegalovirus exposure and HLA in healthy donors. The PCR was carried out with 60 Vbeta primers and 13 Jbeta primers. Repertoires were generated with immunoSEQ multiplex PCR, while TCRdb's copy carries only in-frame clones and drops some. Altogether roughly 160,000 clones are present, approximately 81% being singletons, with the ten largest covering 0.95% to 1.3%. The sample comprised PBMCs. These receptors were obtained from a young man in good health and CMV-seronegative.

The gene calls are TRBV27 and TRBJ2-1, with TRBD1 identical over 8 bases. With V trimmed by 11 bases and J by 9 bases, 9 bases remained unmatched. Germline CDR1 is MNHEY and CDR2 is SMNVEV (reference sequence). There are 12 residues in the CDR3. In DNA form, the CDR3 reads TGTGCCGTCGGCCCAGGGGGCACTGAGCAGTTCTTC. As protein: CAVGPGGTEQFF.

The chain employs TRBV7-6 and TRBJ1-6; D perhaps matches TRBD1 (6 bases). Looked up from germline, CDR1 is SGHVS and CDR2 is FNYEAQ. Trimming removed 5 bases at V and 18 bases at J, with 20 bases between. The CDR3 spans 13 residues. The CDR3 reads CASSGRQDLITHF. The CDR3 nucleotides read TGTGCCAGCAGCGGTCGACAGGACCTTATTACCCACTTT.

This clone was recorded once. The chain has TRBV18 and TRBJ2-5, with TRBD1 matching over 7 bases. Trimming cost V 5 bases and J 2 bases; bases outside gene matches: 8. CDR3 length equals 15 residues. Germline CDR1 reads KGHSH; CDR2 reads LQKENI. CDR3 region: CASSDPGQPQETQYF. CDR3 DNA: TGTGCCAGCTCAGACCCGGGACAGCCACAAGAGACCCAGTACTTC.

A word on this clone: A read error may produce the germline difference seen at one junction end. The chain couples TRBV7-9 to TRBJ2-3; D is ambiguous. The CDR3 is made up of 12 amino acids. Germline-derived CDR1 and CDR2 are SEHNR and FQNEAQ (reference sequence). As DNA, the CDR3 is TGTTCCAGCAGCTTAGTCGGGGATACGCAGTATTTT. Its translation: CSSSLVGDTQYF.

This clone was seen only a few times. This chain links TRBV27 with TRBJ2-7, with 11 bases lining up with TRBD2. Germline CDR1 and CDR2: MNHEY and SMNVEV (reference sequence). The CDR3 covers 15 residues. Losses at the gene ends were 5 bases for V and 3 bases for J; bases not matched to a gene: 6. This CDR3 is CASSPSGRPLYEQYF. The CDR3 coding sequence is TGTGCCAGCAGTCCTAGCGGGAGGCCCCTCTACGAGCAGTACTTC.

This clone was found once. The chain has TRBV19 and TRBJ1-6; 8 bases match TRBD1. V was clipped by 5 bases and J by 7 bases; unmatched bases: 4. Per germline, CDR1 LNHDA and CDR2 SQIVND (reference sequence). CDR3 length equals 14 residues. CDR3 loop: CASSRGTGNSPLHF. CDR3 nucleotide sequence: TGTGCCAGTAGTCGAGGGACAGGAAATTCACCCCTCCACTTT.

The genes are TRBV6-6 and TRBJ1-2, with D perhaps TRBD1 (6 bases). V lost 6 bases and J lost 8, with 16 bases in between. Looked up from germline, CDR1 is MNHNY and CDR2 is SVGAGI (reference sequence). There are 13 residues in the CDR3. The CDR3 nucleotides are TGTGCCAGCAGCCCCTACGGGGGGCTCGGCTACACCTTC. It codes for CASSPYGGLGYTF.

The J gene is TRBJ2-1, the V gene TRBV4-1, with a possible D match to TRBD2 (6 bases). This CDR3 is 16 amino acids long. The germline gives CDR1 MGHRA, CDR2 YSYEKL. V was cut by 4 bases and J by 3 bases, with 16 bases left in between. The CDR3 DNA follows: TGCGCCAGCAGCCCTCTGGCGCGGGATCTCTACAATGAGCAGTTCTTC. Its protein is CASSPLARDLYNEQFF.

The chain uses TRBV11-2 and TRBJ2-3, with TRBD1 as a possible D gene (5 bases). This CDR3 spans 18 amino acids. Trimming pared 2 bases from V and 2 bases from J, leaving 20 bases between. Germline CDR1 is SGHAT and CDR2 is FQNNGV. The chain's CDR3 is CASSLSIPDSAITDTQYF. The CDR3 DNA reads TGTGCCAGCAGCTTATCTATCCCCGACAGCGCGATCACAGATACGCAGTATTTT.

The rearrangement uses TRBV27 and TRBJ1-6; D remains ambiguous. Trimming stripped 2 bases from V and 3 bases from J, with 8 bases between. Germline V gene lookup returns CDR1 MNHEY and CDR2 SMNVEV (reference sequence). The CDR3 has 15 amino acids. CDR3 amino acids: CASSLDGYYNSPLHF. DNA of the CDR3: TGTGCCAGCAGTTTAGACGGGTACTATAATTCACCCCTCCACTTT.

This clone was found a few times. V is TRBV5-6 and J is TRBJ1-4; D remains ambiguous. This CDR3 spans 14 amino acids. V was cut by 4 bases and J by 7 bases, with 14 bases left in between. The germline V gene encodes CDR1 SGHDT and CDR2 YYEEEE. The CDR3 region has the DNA TGTGCCAGCAGCCTCTCGGGTTCGGGTGAAAAACTGTTTTTT. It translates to CASSLSGSGEKLFF.

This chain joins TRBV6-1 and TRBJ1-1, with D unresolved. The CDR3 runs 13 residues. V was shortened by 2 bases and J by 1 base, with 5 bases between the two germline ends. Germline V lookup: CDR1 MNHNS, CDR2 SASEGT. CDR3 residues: CASSETRNTEAFF. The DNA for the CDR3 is TGTGCCAGCAGTGAAACCAGGAACACTGAAGCTTTCTTT.

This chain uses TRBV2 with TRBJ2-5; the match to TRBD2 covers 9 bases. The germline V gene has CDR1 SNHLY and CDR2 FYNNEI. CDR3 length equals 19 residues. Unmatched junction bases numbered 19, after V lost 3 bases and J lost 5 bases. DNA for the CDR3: TGTGCCAGCAGTGACCCCTTCGGTGGCGGGGGGGCCGTTGGGGAGACCCAGTACTTC. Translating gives CASSDPFGGGGAVGETQYF.

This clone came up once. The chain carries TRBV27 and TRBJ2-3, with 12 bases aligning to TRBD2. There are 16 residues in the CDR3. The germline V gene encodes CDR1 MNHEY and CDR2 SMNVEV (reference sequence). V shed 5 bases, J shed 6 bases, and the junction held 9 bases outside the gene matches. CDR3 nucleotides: TGTGCCAGCAGTCCCCCCCTAGCGGGGGGGCCGGATACGCAGTATTTT. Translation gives CASSPPLAGGPDTQYF.

CDR3 DNA sequence: TGTGCCAGCTCAACCGGTCCGGCGGGCAATCAGCCCCAGCATTTT. It specifies CASSTGPAGNQPQHF. The rearrangement links TRBV18 to TRBJ1-5, with no clear D. With 5 bases removed from V and 2 bases from J, the gap between germline ends came to 13 bases. The germline gives CDR1 KGHSH, CDR2 LQKENI. This CDR3 is 15 amino acids long.

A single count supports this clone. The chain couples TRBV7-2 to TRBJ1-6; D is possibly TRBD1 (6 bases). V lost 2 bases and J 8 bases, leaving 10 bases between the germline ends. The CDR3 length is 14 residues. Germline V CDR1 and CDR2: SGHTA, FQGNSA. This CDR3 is CASSLLWTDSPLHF. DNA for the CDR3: TGTGCCAGCAGCTTACTCTGGACAGATTCACCCCTCCACTTT. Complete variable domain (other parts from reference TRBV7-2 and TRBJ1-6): GAGVSQSPSNKVTEKGKDVELRCDPISGHTALYWYRQSLGQGLEFLIYFQGNSAPDKSGLPSDRFSAERTGGSVSTLTIQRTQQEDSAVYLCASSLLWTDSPLHFGNGTRLTVT.

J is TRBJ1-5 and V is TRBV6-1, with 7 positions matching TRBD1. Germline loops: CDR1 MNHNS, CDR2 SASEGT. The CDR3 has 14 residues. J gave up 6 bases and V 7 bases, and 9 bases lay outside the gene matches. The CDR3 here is CASIPDRVGQPQHF. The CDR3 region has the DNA TGTGCCAGCATTCCTGACAGGGTAGGTCAGCCCCAGCATTTT.

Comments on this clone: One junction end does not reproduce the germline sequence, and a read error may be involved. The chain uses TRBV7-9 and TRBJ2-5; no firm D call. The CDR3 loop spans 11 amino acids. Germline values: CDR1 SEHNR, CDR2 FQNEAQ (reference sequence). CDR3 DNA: TGTTCCAGCAGCCCAGCAGGTACCCAGTACTTC. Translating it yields CSSSPAGTQYF.

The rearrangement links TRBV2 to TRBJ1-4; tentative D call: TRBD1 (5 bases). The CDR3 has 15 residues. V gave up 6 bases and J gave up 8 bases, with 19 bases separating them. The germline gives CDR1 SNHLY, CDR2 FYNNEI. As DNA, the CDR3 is TGTGCCAGCAGCGATAGGGGTTCCGTCGGGGAAAAACTGTTTTTT. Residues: CASSDRGSVGEKLFF.

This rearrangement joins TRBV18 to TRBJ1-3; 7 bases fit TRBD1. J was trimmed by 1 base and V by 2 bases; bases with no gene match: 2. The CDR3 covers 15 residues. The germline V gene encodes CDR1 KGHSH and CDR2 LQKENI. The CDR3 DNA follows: TGTGCCAGCTCACCAATACAGGGGTCTGGAAACACCATATATTTT. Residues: CASSPIQGSGNTIYF.

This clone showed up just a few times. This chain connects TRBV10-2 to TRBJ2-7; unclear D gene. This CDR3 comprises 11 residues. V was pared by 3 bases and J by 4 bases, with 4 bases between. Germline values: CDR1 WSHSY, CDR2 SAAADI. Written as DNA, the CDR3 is TGCGCCAGCAGTGACCCGTACGAGCAGTACTTC. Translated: CASSDPYEQYF.

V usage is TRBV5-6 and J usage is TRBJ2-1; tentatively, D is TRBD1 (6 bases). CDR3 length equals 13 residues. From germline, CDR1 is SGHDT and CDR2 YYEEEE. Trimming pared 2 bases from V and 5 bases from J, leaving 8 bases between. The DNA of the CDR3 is TGTGCCAGCAGCTTTCAGGGGAACAATGAGCAGTTCTTC. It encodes CASSFQGNNEQFF.

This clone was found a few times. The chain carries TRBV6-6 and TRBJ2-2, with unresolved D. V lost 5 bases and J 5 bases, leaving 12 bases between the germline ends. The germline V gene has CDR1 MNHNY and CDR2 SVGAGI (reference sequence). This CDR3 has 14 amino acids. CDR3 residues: CASSTPGRTGELFF. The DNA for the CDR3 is TGTGCCAGCAGTACCCCTGGCAGGACCGGGGAGCTGTTTTTT.

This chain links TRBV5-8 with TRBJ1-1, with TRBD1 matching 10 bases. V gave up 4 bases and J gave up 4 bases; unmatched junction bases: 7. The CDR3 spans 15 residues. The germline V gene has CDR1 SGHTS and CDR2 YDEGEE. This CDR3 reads CASSPYRQGATEAFF. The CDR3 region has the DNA TGTGCCAGCAGCCCATACCGACAGGGGGCCACTGAAGCTTTCTTT.

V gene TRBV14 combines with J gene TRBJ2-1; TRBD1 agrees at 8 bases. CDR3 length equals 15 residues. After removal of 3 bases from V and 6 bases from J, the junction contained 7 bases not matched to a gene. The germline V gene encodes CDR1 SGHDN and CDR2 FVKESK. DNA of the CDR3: TGTGCCAGCAGCCATCTTCAGGGGGCTGGCAATGAGCAGTTCTTC. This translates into CASSHLQGAGNEQFF. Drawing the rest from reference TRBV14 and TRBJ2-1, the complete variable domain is EAGVTQFPSHSVIEKGQTVTLRCDPISGHDNLYWYRRVMGKEIKFLLHFVKESKQDESGMPNNRFLAERTGGTYSTLKVQPAELEDSGVYFCASSHLQGAGNEQFFGPGTRLTVL.

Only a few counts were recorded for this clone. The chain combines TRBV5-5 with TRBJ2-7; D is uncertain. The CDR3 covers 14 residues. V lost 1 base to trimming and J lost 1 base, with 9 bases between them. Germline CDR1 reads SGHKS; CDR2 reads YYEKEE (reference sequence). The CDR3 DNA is TGTGCCAGCAGCTTGCACGCGGAATCCTACGAGCAGTACTTC. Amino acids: CASSLHAESYEQYF.

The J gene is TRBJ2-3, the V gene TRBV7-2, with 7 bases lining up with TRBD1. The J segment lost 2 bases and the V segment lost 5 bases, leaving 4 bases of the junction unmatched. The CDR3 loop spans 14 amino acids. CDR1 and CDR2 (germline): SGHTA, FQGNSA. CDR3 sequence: CASSRDSFTDTQYF. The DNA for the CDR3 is TGTGCCAGCAGCCGGGACAGCTTCACAGATACGCAGTATTTT.

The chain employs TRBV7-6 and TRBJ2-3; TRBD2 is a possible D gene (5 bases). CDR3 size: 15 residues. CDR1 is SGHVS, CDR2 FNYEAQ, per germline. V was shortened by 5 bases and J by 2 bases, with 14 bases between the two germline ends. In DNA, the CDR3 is TGTGCCAGCAGCCCGCGGACTGTGGACACAGATACGCAGTATTTT. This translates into CASSPRTVDTDTQYF.

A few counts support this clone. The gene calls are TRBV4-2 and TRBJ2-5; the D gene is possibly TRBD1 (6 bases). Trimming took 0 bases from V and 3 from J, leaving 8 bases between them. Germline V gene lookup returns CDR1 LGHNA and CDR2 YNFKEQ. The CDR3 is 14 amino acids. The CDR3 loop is CASSQDGGEETQYF. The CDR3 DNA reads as TGTGCCAGCAGCCAAGATGGGGGCGAAGAGACCCAGTACTTC.

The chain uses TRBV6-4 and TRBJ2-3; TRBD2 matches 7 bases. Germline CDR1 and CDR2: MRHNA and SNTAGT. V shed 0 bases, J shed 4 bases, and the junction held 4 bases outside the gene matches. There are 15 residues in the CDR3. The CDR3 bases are TGTGCCAGCAGTGACTCCGCGGGAGCAGCAGATACGCAGTATTTT. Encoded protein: CASSDSAGAADTQYF.